The sequence of this TCR beta chain was determined in a study of T cells in tumors after PD-1 blockade. This CDR3 contains 14 residues. Between the trimmed V and J ends, which lost 3 bases and 1 base, there was a span of 8 bases. The germline gives CDR1 MDHEN, CDR2 SYDVKM. This clone was seen a few times. The table came from immunoSEQ multiplex PCR; TCRdb's copy has only in-frame clones and leaves some out. This sample carries 15,000 to 20,000 clones, 81% of them seen once, and the ten largest clones take roughly 25%. The genes are TRBV28 and TRBJ2-3, with D possibly being TRBD2 (5 bases). Specimen: PBMCs, collected after anti-PD-1 therapy. This sequence was found in a human donor with advanced basal cell or squamous cell carcinoma (not recorded which). The CDR3 sequence is CASSFVLGTDTQYF. CDR3 DNA: TGTGCCAGCAGTTTCGTACTAGGCACAGATACGCAGTATTTT.